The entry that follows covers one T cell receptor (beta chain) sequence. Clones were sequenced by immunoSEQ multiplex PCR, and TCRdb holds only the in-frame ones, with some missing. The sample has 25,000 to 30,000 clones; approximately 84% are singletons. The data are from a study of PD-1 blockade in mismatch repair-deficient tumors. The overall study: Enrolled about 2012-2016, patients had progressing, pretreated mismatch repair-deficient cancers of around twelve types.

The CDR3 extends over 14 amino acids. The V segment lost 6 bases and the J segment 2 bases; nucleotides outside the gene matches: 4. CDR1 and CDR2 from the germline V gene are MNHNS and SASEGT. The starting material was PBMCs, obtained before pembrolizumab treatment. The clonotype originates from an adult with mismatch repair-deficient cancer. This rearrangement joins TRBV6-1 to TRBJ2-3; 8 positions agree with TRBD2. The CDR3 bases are TGTGCCAGCAGCTGGCGGGGGGACACAGATACGCAGTATTTT. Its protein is CASSWRGDTDTQYF.